This T cell receptor (beta chain) emerged from a study of technical replicates of blood from a handful of donors. The repertoire was sequenced with immunoSEQ multiplex PCR; TCRdb's copy has only in-frame clones and lacks some. The table shows about 50,000 clones, with approximately 95% occurring only once. The CDR3 is 14 amino acids. Germline V gives CDR1 SNHLY, CDR2 FYNNEI. Trimming stripped 3 bases from V and 4 bases from J, with 10 bases between. The TCR originated in a human donor in good health. This sequence joins TRBV2 and TRBJ2-1; unclear D gene. The specimen was T cells isolated from PBMCs. The CDR3 spells CASSDSTGYNEQFF. CDR3 coding DNA: TGTGCCAGCAGTGACAGTACGGGTTACAATGAGCAGTTCTTC.